This is a list of T cell receptor beta chains from one sample in a study of blood T cell repertoires in COVID-19. The table came from immunoSEQ multiplex PCR; TCRdb's copy has only in-frame clones and leaves some out. This table has 110,000 to 150,000 clones, roughly 85% appearing once. Sequencing was carried out using peripheral blood. The source is a man between 50 and 59 years old with acute or convalescent COVID-19. CDR3s include the opening cysteine and the closing phenylalanine or tryptophan. The order of the fields is J gene, clone size, V gene, D gene, CDR3 DNA, CDR3 protein. D genes are given only for firm matches. Clone size is stated in some rows and not others, as once, few, many or a class when expanded.

>TRBJ1-2|NA|TRBV19|NA
TGTGCCAGTAGCCCGTGGAGGGAAACTAACTATGGCTACACCTTC
CASSPWRETNYGYTF
>TRBJ1-3|NA|TRBV3-1/TRBV3-2|NA
TGTGCCAGCAGCCAAGCAGGAGGTGGAAACACCATATATTTT
CASSQAGGGNTIYF
>TRBJ1-5|NA|TRBV5-1|NA
TGCGCCAGCAGCCCAGGGGAAGGCAATCAGCCCCAGCATTTT
CASSPGEGNQPQHF
>TRBJ1-1|NA|TRBV6-5|NA
TGTGCCGCAAGGGAGATGAACACTGAAGCTTTCTTT
CAAREMNTEAFF
>TRBJ1-6|NA|TRBV10-3|NA
TGTGCCATCAGCGGGGGACCTTATAATTCACCCCTCCACTTT
CAISGGPYNSPLHF
>TRBJ1-2|few|TRBV5-4|NA
TGTGCCAGCAGCTTTACAGGGCAGAACTATGGCTACACCTTC
CASSFTGQNYGYTF
>TRBJ1-1|NA|TRBV19|NA
TGTGCTACATGGGGCGGGGCAGCAGTGAACACTGAAGCTTTCTTT
CATWGGAAVNTEAFF
>TRBJ1-1|NA|TRBV9|NA
TGTGCCAGCAGCGTTCAGCCCGACAGGAACACTGAAGCTTTCTTT
CASSVQPDRNTEAFF
>TRBJ2-2|NA|TRBV10-1|NA
TGCGCCAGCAGTGAGTCGAAGCCCGGGGAGCTGTTTTTT
CASSESKPGELFF
>TRBJ1-2|NA|TRBV11-3|NA
TGTGCCAGCAGCGGAGGACGAGACTATGGCTACACCTTC
CASSGGRDYGYTF
>TRBJ1-2|few|TRBV4-1|NA
NA
CASSQELFFAANYGYTF
>TRBJ2-1|NA|TRBV5-4|TRBD2
TGTGCCAGCAGGGGGACTAGCGGGAGGGGTGAGCAGTTCTTC
CASRGTSGRGEQFF
>TRBJ2-7|NA|TRBV6-6|NA
TGTGCCAGTTCCGGGTCCTACGAGCAGTACTTC
CASSGSYEQYF
>TRBJ2-1|once|TRBV7-3|TRBD2
TGTGCCAGCAGCTTCGGGGGGTACAATGAGCAGTTCTTC
CASSFGGYNEQFF
>TRBJ2-1|many|TRBV24-1|TRBD1
TGTGCCACCAGTGGAGGGACAGGGTGGCGTGATGAGCAGTTCTTC
CATSGGTGWRDEQFF
>TRBJ2-5|NA|TRBV3-1/TRBV3-2|NA
TGTGCCAGCAGCGCGGGTGAGACCCAGTACTTC
CASSAGETQYF
>TRBJ1-2|few|TRBV6-5|NA
TGTGCCAGCGGGAGGGCCCTCTCAGGCTACACCTTC
CASGRALSGYTF
>TRBJ1-2|NA|TRBV19|NA
TGTGCCAGTACCAACCAGGGTAACTATGGCTACACCTTC
CASTNQGNYGYTF
>TRBJ1-1|NA|TRBV6-5|TRBD1
TGTGCCAGCAGCGACAGGGGAGGGGAAGCTTTCTTT
CASSDRGGEAFF
>TRBJ2-3|NA|TRBV7-3|TRBD1
TGTGCCAGCAGCCCCTCGGGACAGGGAGGTTCAGATACGCAGTATTTT
CASSPSGQGGSDTQYF
>TRBJ1-2|NA|TRBV2|NA
TGTGCCAGCTCCACGCGGGGTTTCTATGGCTACACCTTC
CASSTRGFYGYTF
>TRBJ1-6|NA|TRBV19|NA
TGTGCCAGTAGCTGGACAGTGCAGAATTCACCCCTCCACTTT
CASSWTVQNSPLHF
>TRBJ1-1|NA|TRBV12-5|TRBD1
TGTGCTAGTGCACCACAGGGGTCCACTGAAGCTTTCTTT
CASAPQGSTEAFF